This entry lists 14 T cell receptor beta chains sequenced from one sample in a study of CD8 T cells in ankylosing spondylitis listed by TCRdb under 2017. The method behind the library was 5' RACE. TCRdb records Illumina HiSeq 2500 as the sequencer. TCRdb's own reprocessing of the public reads used fastp at Q25 and MiXCR and kept productive beta chains. Each CDR3 protein gets just one entry, which takes the most common genes and DNA from the rows behind it. Present in this sample are 200,000 to 250,000 distinct CDR3 sequences, about 11% of which were seen just once. The ten largest clones take up about 2.8% of the sample. Material for sequencing was blood, either unsorted or a sorted T cell fraction (not recorded which). The receptors come from a male donor with ankylosing spondylitis or in good health (not recorded which).

This chain connects TRBV5-1 to TRBJ2-7; TRBD1 might be the D (6 bases). Trimming pared 4 bases from V and 0 bases from J, leaving 11 bases between. This CDR3 contains 14 residues. Germline V gene data show CDR1 as SGHRS and CDR2 as YFSETQ. The CDR3 loop reads CASSTGTPSYEQYF. In nucleotides, the CDR3 is TGCGCCAGCAGCACCGGGACACCCTCCTACGAGCAGTACTTC.

This clonotype was observed many times. The V and J genes are TRBV4-1 and TRBJ2-2, with a possible D match to TRBD2 (6 bases). Germline CDR1 MGHRA, CDR2 YSYEKL. CDR3 length: 17 amino acids. V shed 4 bases and J shed 3 bases, with 18 bases lying between them. The CDR3 loop reads CASSPTDWASDTGELFF. The DNA of the CDR3 is TGCGCCAGCAGCCCTACCGATTGGGCTAGCGACACCGGGGAGCTGTTTTTT.

This clonotype came up many times. The gene calls are TRBV5-1 and TRBJ1-1; TRBD1 matches at 9 bases. With 3 bases clipped from V and 1 base from J, the junction kept 4 bases outside the gene matches. In germline, CDR1 is SGHRS, CDR2 YFSETQ. The CDR3 contains 15 residues. CDR3 coding DNA: TGCGCCAGCAGCTCGTCGACAGGGGGGAACACTGAAGCTTTCTTT. It translates to CASSSSTGGNTEAFF.

This clonotype occurred many times. The chain has TRBV5-6 and TRBJ2-7; D is unresolved. Germline V gene lookup returns CDR1 SGHDT and CDR2 YYEEEE. The ends were cut back, 4 bases at V and 1 base at J, with 9 bases in the middle. The CDR3 spans 13 residues. Here the CDR3 DNA reads TGTGCCAGCAGCCCCGGTTCGTCCTACGAGCAGTACTTC. It yields the protein CASSPGSSYEQYF.

This clonotype showed up many times. The rearrangement uses TRBV25-1 and TRBJ2-2, with 8 bases identical to TRBD2. The CDR3 extends over 16 amino acids. V lost 8 bases to trimming and J lost 0 bases; unmatched junction nucleotides: 8. Germline V gives CDR1 MGHDK, CDR2 SYGVNS. CDR3 protein: CASPPPGGPNTGELFF. In DNA form, the CDR3 reads TGTGCCAGCCCGCCGCCGGGAGGGCCGAACACCGGGGAGCTGTTTTTT.

V gene TRBV29-1 combines with J gene TRBJ1-1, with D possibly being TRBD1 (6 bases). This CDR3 is built from 11 residues. In germline, CDR1 is SQVTM, CDR2 ANQGSEA. The V gene lost 1 base and the J gene lost 9 bases, with 9 bases spanning the gap. The CDR3 sequence: CSVEADRKAFF. CDR3 DNA: TGCAGCGTTGAAGCGGACAGAAAAGCTTTCTTT.

The J gene is TRBJ2-1, the V gene TRBV4-2; 11 bases line up with TRBD2. J gave up 4 bases and V 8 bases, and 13 bases lay outside the gene matches. The germline V gene has CDR1 LGHNA and CDR2 YNFKEQ. CDR3 length equals 17 residues. The DNA of the CDR3 is TGTGCCAGCGGCCCTGAACCCGGGACTAGCGGTTACAATGAGCAGTTCTTC. The encoded protein is CASGPEPGTSGYNEQFF.

This clonotype was picked up many times. V gene TRBV5-1 combines with J gene TRBJ2-6; 9 positions match TRBD1. The V gene's germline CDR1 is SGHRS and CDR2 YFSETQ. The V segment lost 0 bases and the J segment 4 bases; nucleotides outside the gene matches: 11. The CDR3 length is 19 residues. CDR3 in DNA: TGCGCCAGCAGCTTGGTACAGGGGGCTTACTCGAGCGGGGCCAACGTCCTGACTTTC. Its translation is CASSLVQGAYSSGANVLTF.

On this clonotype: With a much larger clone just one base away, this may be a read error. CDR3 protein: CVSQRGTEAFF. The CDR3 DNA sequence: TGTGTCAGTCAGCGGGGCACTGAAGCTTTCTTT. The chain uses TRBV19 and TRBJ1-1; D not resolved. CDR3 length: 11 residues. CDR1 LNHDA and CDR2 SQIVND come from the germline V gene (reference sequence).

At least ten counts were recorded for this clonotype. V usage is TRBV5-1 and J usage is TRBJ2-1; D tentatively reads TRBD1 or TRBD2 (7 bases each). The germline V and J ends were trimmed by 2 bases and 4 bases, with 10 bases remaining between them. The CDR3 contains 14 residues. Per the germline V gene, CDR1 is SGHRS and CDR2 is YFSETQ. The CDR3 sequence: CASSFRGGYNEQFF. CDR3 in DNA: TGCGCCAGCAGCTTCAGGGGGGGATACAATGAGCAGTTCTTC.

J is TRBJ2-5 and V is TRBV7-6; 9 nucleotides match TRBD1. This CDR3 spans 15 amino acids. The germline V gene encodes CDR1 SGHVS and CDR2 FNYEAQ. The ends lost 6 bases at V and 4 bases at J; junction bases unmatched: 9. In DNA form, the CDR3 reads TGTGCCAGCAGACCCGACAGGGGGAGGAGAGAGACCCAGTACTTC. It encodes CASRPDRGRRETQYF.

The table lists this clonotype with many counts. The rearrangement links TRBV24-1 to TRBJ2-6, with D tentatively TRBD1 (6 bases). V was clipped by 3 bases and J by 2 bases, with 10 bases between them. CDR3 length equals 16 residues. The germline V gene encodes CDR1 KGHDR and CDR2 SFDVKD. Written as DNA, the CDR3 is TGTGCCACCAGTGATCTTGGACAGCCTGGGGCCAACGTCCTGACTTTC. This codes for CATSDLGQPGANVLTF.

This clonotype was counted at least ten times. DNA of the CDR3: TGCGCCAGCAGCTTGGGTGGAGCGATCTACGAGCAGTACTTC. Protein product: CASSLGGAIYEQYF. The rearrangement links TRBV5-1 to TRBJ2-7; D remains unclear. V lost 0 bases and J lost 3, with 10 bases in between. The length of the CDR3 is 14 residues. Germline V gene lookup returns CDR1 SGHRS and CDR2 YFSETQ.

This clonotype was picked up many times. The rearrangement joins TRBV20-1 to TRBJ1-5; 7 bases line up with TRBD1. V shed 3 bases and J 4 bases; nucleotides not matched to a gene: 3. The germline V gene encodes CDR1 DFQATT and CDR2 SNEGSKA (reference sequence). This CDR3 has 13 residues. This CDR3 reads CSASRQGNQPQHF. DNA for the CDR3: TGCAGTGCTAGCCGACAGGGTAATCAGCCCCAGCATTTT.